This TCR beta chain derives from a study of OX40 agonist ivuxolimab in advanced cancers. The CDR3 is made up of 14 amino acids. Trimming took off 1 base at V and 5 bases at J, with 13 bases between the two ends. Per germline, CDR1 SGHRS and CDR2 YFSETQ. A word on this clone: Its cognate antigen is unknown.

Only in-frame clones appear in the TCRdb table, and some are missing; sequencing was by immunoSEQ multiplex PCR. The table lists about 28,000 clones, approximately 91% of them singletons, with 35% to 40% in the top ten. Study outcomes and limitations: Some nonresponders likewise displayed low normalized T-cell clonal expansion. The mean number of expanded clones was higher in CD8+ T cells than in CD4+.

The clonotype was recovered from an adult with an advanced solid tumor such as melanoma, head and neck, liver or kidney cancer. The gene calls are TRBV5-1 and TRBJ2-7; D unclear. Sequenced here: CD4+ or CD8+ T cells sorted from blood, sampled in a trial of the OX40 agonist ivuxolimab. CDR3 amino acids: CASSLLGPRDEQYF. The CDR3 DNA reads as TGCGCCAGCAGCTTGTTGGGCCCCCGGGACGAGCAGTACTTC. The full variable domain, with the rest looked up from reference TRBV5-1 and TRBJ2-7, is KAGVTQTPRYLIKTRGQQVTLSCSPISGHRSVSWYQQTPGQGLQFLFEYFSETQRNKGNFPGRFSGRQFSNSRSEMNVSTLELGDSALYLCASSLLGPRDEQYFGPGTRLTVT.